This T cell receptor (beta chain) is from a study of cytomegalovirus exposure and HLA in healthy donors. Across the whole study: Unique TCR beta sequences numbering fewer than 130 million came from 150 million to 200 million T cells in an earlier analysis. Whole-study findings and limits: Rarity characterized most TCR sequences, yet some public TCRs appeared in many donors. Near-uniform donor sequencing depth was presumed by presence/absence analyses. Per a later analysis, roughly 17,000 TCR beta sequences showed association with HLA alleles at 0.05 false discovery rate.

This clone appeared a few times. Its specificity is not known. Germline loops: CDR1 SGHRS, CDR2 YFSETQ. There are 14 residues in the CDR3. The J segment lost 7 bases and the V segment lost 4 bases, leaving 8 bases of the junction unmatched. The PCR was carried out with 60 Vbeta primers and 13 Jbeta primers. Assay used: immunoSEQ multiplex PCR; TCRdb lists only in-frame clones, some missing. The repertoire includes about 200,000 clones, approximately 80% of them detected once, and under 3% sits in the top ten. The genes are TRBV5-1 and TRBJ2-1, with 7 nucleotides matching TRBD2. The sequenced sample was PBMCs. This receptor was taken from a woman in her 30s in good health and CMV-seronegative. The CDR3 nucleotides are TGCGCCAGCAGCAACCCTAGCGGAGGGAATGAGCAGTTCTTC. Amino acid sequence: CASSNPSGGNEQFF.